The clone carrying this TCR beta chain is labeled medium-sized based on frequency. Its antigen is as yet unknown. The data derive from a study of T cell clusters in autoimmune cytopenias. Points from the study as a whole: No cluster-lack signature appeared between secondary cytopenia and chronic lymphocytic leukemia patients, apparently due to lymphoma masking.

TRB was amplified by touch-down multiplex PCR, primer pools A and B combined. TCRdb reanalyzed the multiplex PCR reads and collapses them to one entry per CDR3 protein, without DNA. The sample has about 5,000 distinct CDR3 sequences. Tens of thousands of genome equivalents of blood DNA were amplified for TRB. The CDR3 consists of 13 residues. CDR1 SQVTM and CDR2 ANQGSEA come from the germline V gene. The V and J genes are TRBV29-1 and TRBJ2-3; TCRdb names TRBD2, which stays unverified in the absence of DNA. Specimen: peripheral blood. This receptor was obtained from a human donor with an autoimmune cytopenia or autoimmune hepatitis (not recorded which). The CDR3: CSVRLVFTDTQYF.